This passage covers 24 T cell receptor beta chains from one sample sequenced in a study of shared clonotypes between healthy human individuals. Sequencing was performed with immunoSEQ multiplex PCR; in TCRdb, only in-frame clones are kept and a portion is missing. The data contain 550,000 to 600,000 clones, about 98% of them singletons. Naive CD8 cells comprised CD45RO-negative, CCR7-positively selected cells, excluding terminally differentiated effector memory CD45RA+ cells. Sequencing was done on a sample of naive CD8+ T cells sorted from blood. These receptors were taken from a man between 25 and 39 years old in good health.

This CDR3 is CASSLTNGEIETQYF. CDR3 bases: TGTGCCAGCAGCTTAACGAATGGGGAAATCGAGACCCAGTACTTC. V gene TRBV7-3 combines with J gene TRBJ2-5, with D unresolved. Trimming pared 0 bases from V and 5 bases from J, leaving 13 bases between. Per germline, CDR1 SGHTA and CDR2 FQGTGA. This CDR3 region has 15 residues.

The V call is TRBV9, the J call TRBJ2-7; a weak D match, TRBD2 (6 bases). CDR3 length: 17 amino acids. In germline, CDR1 is SGDLS, CDR2 YYNGEE. The V and J ends lost 4 bases and 7 bases respectively, with 27 bases between them. The CDR3 spells CASSPRAAGRTAGEQYF. The CDR3 bases are TGTGCCAGCAGCCCCCGGGCCGCGGGACGCACGGCGGGGGAGCAGTACTTC.

The chain couples TRBV28 to TRBJ2-1, with TRBD1 as a possible D gene (5 bases). CDR1 and CDR2 (germline): MDHEN, SYDVKM. V lost 2 bases, J lost 3 bases, and 11 bases lay in between. CDR3 size: 15 residues. DNA for the CDR3: TGTGCCAGCAGTTTAGACAGCTTCATCTACAATGAGCAGTTCTTC. Translation gives CASSLDSFIYNEQFF.

The rearrangement joins TRBV30 to TRBJ2-7; D possibly corresponds to TRBD1 (6 bases). In germline, CDR1 is GTSNPN, CDR2 SVGIG (reference sequence). Trimming pared 1 base from V and 6 bases from J, leaving 10 bases between. The CDR3 sequence is 12 residues long. CDR3 sequence reads: CAWSAPGAEQYF. CDR3 sequence (DNA): TGTGCCTGGAGTGCCCCAGGGGCCGAGCAGTACTTC. The complete variable domain, with remaining parts taken from reference TRBV30 and TRBJ2-7, reads SQTIHQWPATLVQPVGSPLSLECTVEGTSNPNLYWYRQAAGRGLQLLFYSVGIGQISSEVPQNLSASRPQDRQFILSSKKLLLSDSGFYLCAWSAPGAEQYFGPGTRLTVT.

The rearrangement joins TRBV27 to TRBJ2-1, with D uncertain. This CDR3 spans 15 amino acids. The germline CDR1 and CDR2 sequences are MNHEY and SMNVEV (reference sequence). V was clipped by 7 bases and J by 0 bases, with 13 bases between them. The CDR3 reads CASNQKRSSYNEQFF. Here the CDR3 DNA reads TGTGCCAGCAATCAGAAGAGAAGCTCCTACAATGAGCAGTTCTTC.

The V call is TRBV4-3, the J call TRBJ1-5, with D hard to call. The CDR3 contains 14 residues. Trimming shortened V by 0 bases and J by 2 bases, and 5 bases separated the two germline ends. CDR1 and CDR2 (germline): LGHNA, YSLEER. The CDR3 sequence is CASSQEVGNQPQHF. CDR3 nucleotides: TGCGCCAGCAGCCAAGAGGTAGGCAATCAGCCCCAGCATTTT.

The chain joins TRBV19 to TRBJ2-7; D not certain. From germline, CDR1 is LNHDA and CDR2 SQIVND (reference sequence). The V gene lost 1 base and the J gene lost 0 bases, with 10 bases spanning the gap. The CDR3 is 15 amino acids. In DNA, the CDR3 is TGTGCCAGTAGTATAGTGGCCGCTAGCTCCTACGAGCAGTACTTC. Translated, it gives CASSIVAASSYEQYF.

V usage is TRBV2 and J usage is TRBJ2-7; tentatively, D is TRBD1 (6 bases). Deletions cut 8 bases from V and 2 bases from J, with 10 bases between. This CDR3 comprises 12 residues. Germline V gene sequence: CDR1 SNHLY, CDR2 FYNNEI. CDR3 protein: CASSTGTYEQYF. The DNA of the CDR3 is TGTGCCAGCTCAACAGGGACCTACGAGCAGTACTTC.

The genes are TRBV4-1 and TRBJ2-7; no clear D gene. Trimming removed 0 bases from V and 6 bases from J, with 9 bases in between. Per germline, CDR1 MGHRA and CDR2 YSYEKL. The CDR3 runs 13 residues. CDR3 coding DNA: TGCGCCAGCAGCCAAGATGTTGACTCCGAGCAGTACTTC. This gives the protein CASSQDVDSEQYF.

The V call is TRBV27, the J call TRBJ1-5, with unresolved D. Trimming stripped 8 bases from V and 2 bases from J, with 13 bases between. Germline V CDR1 and CDR2: MNHEY, SMNVEV (reference sequence). This CDR3 spans 14 amino acids. The CDR3 sequence: CASSTLGRNQPQHF. CDR3 coding DNA: TGTGCCAGCTCTACCCTCGGGCGCAATCAGCCCCAGCATTTT.

The rearrangement uses TRBV14 and TRBJ1-3; maybe TRBD1 (6 bases). V lost 0 bases to trimming and J lost 4 bases, with 10 bases between them. This CDR3 is built from 15 residues. Germline V gene data show CDR1 as SGHDN and CDR2 as FVKESK. DNA for the CDR3: TGTGCCAGCAGCCAAGAAATGGGGGCAGGAAACACCATATATTTT. It yields the protein CASSQEMGAGNTIYF.

This chain links TRBV29-1 with TRBJ2-7, with 9 bases matching TRBD1. V gave up 3 bases and J gave up 5 bases; unmatched junction bases: 5. Per the germline V gene, CDR1 is SQVTM and CDR2 is ANQGSEA. The CDR3 is 13 residues long. CDR3 coding DNA: TGCAGCGTTGAGAAGGGGACAGGGAACGAGCAGTACTTC. Encoded protein: CSVEKGTGNEQYF.

The V gene is TRBV28, the J gene TRBJ2-2; D may be TRBD2 (5 bases). Trimming cost V 2 bases and J 5 bases, with 12 bases left between them. The CDR3 is 15 amino acids. In germline, CDR1 is MDHEN, CDR2 SYDVKM. DNA of the CDR3: TGTGCCAGCAGTTTAATGGGAGTAACAACCGGGGAGCTGTTTTTT. It encodes CASSLMGVTTGELFF.

Remarks on this clone: Other DNA sequences from this sample encode an identical CDR3 as well. The J gene is TRBJ2-7, the V gene TRBV5-4; D unclear. CDR1 SGHNT and CDR2 YYREEE come from the germline V gene (reference sequence). Trimming took off 2 bases at V and 0 bases at J, with 3 bases between the two ends. The CDR3 extends over 12 amino acids. The DNA of the CDR3 is TGTGCCAGCAGCTTTAACTCCTACGAGCAGTACTTC. It translates to CASSFNSYEQYF.

CDR3: CASSKELDHYEQYF. In nucleotides, the CDR3 is TGTGCCAGCAGCAAAGAGCTGGACCACTACGAGCAGTACTTC. The chain couples TRBV21-1 to TRBJ2-7. TRBV21-1 has pseudogene status. The CDR3 is 14 residues long.

The gene calls are TRBV29-1 and TRBJ2-1; 8 bases are shared with TRBD1. The germline CDR1 and CDR2 sequences are SQVTM and ANQGSEA. The junction had 10 bases not matched to a gene; V was cut back by 4 bases and J by 5 bases. This CDR3 has 15 residues. CDR3 in amino acids: CSVVVLETGDNEQFF. In nucleotides, the CDR3 is TGCAGCGTTGTGGTACTTGAGACAGGGGACAATGAGCAGTTCTTC.

V usage is TRBV7-8 and J usage is TRBJ2-1; D unresolved. Trimming stripped 3 bases from V and 8 bases from J, with 8 bases between. CDR1 and CDR2 (germline): SGHVS, FQNEAQ. CDR3 length equals 12 residues. The CDR3 DNA reads TGTGCCAGCAGCTTCCGAGTGGATGAGCAGTTCTTC. It translates to CASSFRVDEQFF.

The rearrangement links TRBV7-2 to TRBJ2-7, with D perhaps given as TRBD1 or TRBD2 (5 bases each). Germline V CDR1 and CDR2: SGHTA, FQGNSA. The V end lost 5 bases, the J end lost 2 bases, and 16 bases lay between the germline ends. The length of the CDR3 is 15 residues. Here the CDR3 reads CASSRYRDGTYEQYF. CDR3 DNA: TGTGCCAGCAGCAGATACCGGGACGGAACCTACGAGCAGTACTTC.

V usage is TRBV2 and J usage is TRBJ2-7; no reliable D call. The V gene lost 3 bases and the J gene lost 4 bases, with 10 bases spanning the gap. Germline-derived CDR1 and CDR2 are SNHLY and FYNNEI. CDR3 size: 13 residues. This CDR3 is CASSDLTAYEQYF. As DNA, the CDR3 is TGTGCCAGCAGTGATCTCACAGCGTACGAGCAGTACTTC.

V and J are TRBV7-9 and TRBJ1-1; D gene unclear. Trimming cost V 7 bases and J 0 bases, with 3 bases left between them. This CDR3 is 11 amino acids long. Germline CDR1 reads SEHNR; CDR2 reads FQNEAQ (reference sequence). CDR3 DNA: TGTGCCAGCAAAGTGAACACTGAAGCTTTCTTT. As protein: CASKVNTEAFF.

The rearrangement links TRBV5-1 to TRBJ2-5; D is perhaps TRBD1 (6 bases). The V gene lost 4 bases and the J gene lost 4 bases, with 26 bases spanning the gap. The CDR3 spans 18 residues. Looked up from germline, CDR1 is SGHRS and CDR2 is YFSETQ. The CDR3 coding sequence is TGCGCCAGCAGCCGACGTTGGGACACCGGAAACCCCATAGAGACCCAGTACTTC. It translates to CASSRRWDTGNPIETQYF.

V usage is TRBV30 and J usage is TRBJ2-7, with a tentative D call TRBD2 (5 bases). This CDR3 comprises 13 residues. Between the trimmed V and J ends, which lost 2 bases and 3 bases, there was a span of 11 bases. The V gene's germline CDR1 is GTSNPN and CDR2 SVGIG (reference sequence). The CDR3, as DNA: TGTGCCTGGAGTTCGGGGAGAGACTACGAGCAGTACTTC. This codes for CAWSSGRDYEQYF.

The DNA of the CDR3 is TGTGCCAGCAGCTTTATTGGGTGGGACACTGAAGCTTTCTTT. This encodes CASSFIGWDTEAFF. The chain carries TRBV7-9 and TRBJ1-1; D is unresolved. Looked up from germline, CDR1 is SEHNR and CDR2 is FQNEAQ (reference sequence). The CDR3 runs 14 residues. V gave up 3 bases and J gave up 3 bases, with 11 bases separating them. The entire variable domain, with the rest obtained from reference TRBV7-9 and TRBJ1-1, is as follows: DTGVSQNPRHKITKRGQNVTFRCDPISEHNRLYWYRQTLGQGPEFLTYFQNEAQLEKSRLLSDRFSAERPKGSFSTLEIQRTEQGDSAMYLCASSFIGWDTEAFFGQGTRLTVV.

The CDR3 coding sequence is TGCAGCGTTGAATCGGGACTAGCGAGCTCCTACAATGAGCAGTTCTTC. This encodes CSVESGLASSYNEQFF. This chain uses TRBV29-1 with TRBJ2-1; 10 bases map to TRBD2. Germline trimming cut 2 bases from V and 0 bases from J; bases unmatched to any gene: 4. The germline V gene has CDR1 SQVTM and CDR2 ANQGSEA. This CDR3 spans 16 amino acids.